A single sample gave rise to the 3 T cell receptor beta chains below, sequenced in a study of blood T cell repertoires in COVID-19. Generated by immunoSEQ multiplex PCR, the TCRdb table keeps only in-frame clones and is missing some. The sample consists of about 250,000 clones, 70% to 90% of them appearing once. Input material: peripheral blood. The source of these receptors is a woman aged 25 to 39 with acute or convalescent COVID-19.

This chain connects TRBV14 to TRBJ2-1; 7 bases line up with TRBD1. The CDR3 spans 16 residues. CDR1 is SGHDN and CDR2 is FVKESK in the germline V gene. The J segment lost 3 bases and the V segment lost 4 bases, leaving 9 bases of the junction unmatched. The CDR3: CASSPEDRRYYNEQFF. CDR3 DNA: TGTGCCAGCAGCCCAGAGGACAGGAGGTACTACAATGAGCAGTTCTTC.

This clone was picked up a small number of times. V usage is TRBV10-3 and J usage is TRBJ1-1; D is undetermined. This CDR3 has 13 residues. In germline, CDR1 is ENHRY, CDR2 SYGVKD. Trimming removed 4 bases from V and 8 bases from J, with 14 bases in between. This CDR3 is CAISAGRGVEAFF. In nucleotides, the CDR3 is TGTGCCATCAGTGCCGGCCGGGGTGTAGAAGCTTTCTTT.

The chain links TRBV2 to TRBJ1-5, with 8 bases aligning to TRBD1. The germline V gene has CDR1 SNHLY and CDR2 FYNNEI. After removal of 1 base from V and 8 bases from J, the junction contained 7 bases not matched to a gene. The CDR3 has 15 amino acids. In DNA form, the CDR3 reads TGTGCCAGCAGTGAAGATCAGGGGGCGGTTGAGCCCCAGCATTTT. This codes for CASSEDQGAVEPQHF.